This T cell receptor (beta chain) was captured by sequencing in a study of blood T cell repertoires in COVID-19. V lost 3 bases and J lost 2, with 10 bases in between. This CDR3 comprises 14 residues. In germline, CDR1 is MDHEN, CDR2 SYDVKM. Per the original methods: Counts of nucleated cells, estimated from reference gene primer amplification, were obtained. Clones were read by immunoSEQ multiplex PCR, and TCRdb kept only the in-frame ones, dropping some. For V, J and clone size, that table is used; D and trimming come from the DNA. The sample consists of 40,000 to 50,000 clones, 85% of them appearing once.

This clonotype was obtained from a man aged 50-59 years with active COVID-19. Specimen: peripheral blood. The V gene is TRBV28, the J gene TRBJ1-1; D is undetermined. The CDR3 bases are TGTGCCAGCAGTTTGGGCAGGCTAAACACTGAAGCTTTCTTT. Residues: CASSLGRLNTEAFF.